This T cell receptor (beta chain) derives from a study of blood T cells in healthy people across ages. Study results and caveats: Naive T cell percentage strongly correlated with TCR beta diversity. Long-lived donors had more naive CD4+ cells and higher diversity than aged donors. Roughly linearly, TCR beta diversity per million T cells fell as age increased.

Combining a sample-barcoded 5' primer with a J-beta primer mix, a second PCR ran for roughly 7 to 12 cycles. TCRdb redid the calling of the 5' RACE reads with MiXCR, one entry per CDR3 protein. Here the sample spans more than 1,400,000 distinct CDR3 sequences, roughly 40% being singletons. The CDR3 length is 14 residues. The V and J ends lost 7 bases and 13 bases respectively, with 23 bases between them. The germline V gene has CDR1 MDHEN and CDR2 SYDVKM. On this clonotype: The target antigen is unknown.

The sequence was obtained from a woman between 18 and 29 years old in good health. The sample consisted of blood. The chain combines TRBV28 with TRBJ2-1; D is ambiguous. The CDR3 coding sequence is TGTGCCAGCACCTCTTTAGGGCCTGGAGTGACCCAGTTCTTC. Residues: CASTSLGPGVTQFF.